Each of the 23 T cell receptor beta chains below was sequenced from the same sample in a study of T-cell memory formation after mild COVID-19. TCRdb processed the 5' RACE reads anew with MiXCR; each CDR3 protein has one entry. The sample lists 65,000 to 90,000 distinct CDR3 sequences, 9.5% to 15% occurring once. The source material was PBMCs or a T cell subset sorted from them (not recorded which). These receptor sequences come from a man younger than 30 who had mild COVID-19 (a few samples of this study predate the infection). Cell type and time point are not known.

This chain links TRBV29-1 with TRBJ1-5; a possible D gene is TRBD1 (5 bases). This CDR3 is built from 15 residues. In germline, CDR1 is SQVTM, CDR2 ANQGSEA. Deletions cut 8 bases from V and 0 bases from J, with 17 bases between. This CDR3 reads CSPPGTGNSNQPQHF. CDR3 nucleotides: TGCAGCCCCCCGGGGACGGGGAATAGCAATCAGCCCCAGCATTTT.

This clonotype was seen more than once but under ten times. The CDR3 sequence is CASRFIGEETQYF. DNA of the CDR3: TGTGCAAGTCGCTTCATAGGAGAAGAGACCCAGTACTTC. V is TRBV12-2 and J is TRBJ2-5. TRBV12-2 is a pseudogene. This CDR3 region has 13 residues.

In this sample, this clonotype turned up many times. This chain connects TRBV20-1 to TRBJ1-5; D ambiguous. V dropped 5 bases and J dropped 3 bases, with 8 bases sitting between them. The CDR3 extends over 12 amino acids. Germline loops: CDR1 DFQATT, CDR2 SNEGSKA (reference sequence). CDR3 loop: CSAPVPNQPQHF. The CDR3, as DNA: TGCAGTGCTCCCGTCCCCAATCAGCCCCAGCATTTT.

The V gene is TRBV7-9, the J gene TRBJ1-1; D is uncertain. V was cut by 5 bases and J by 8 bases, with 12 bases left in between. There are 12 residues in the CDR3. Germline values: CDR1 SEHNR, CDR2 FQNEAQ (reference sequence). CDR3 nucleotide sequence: TGTGCCAGCAGCGCAGAAGTGAGGGAAGCTTTCTTT. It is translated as CASSAEVREAFF.

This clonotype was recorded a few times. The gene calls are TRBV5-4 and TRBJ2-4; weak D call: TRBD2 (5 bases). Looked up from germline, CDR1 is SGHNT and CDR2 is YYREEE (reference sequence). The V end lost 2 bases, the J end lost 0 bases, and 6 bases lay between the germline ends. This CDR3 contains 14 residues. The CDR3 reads CASSFGEAKNIQYF. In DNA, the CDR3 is TGTGCCAGCAGCTTCGGGGAAGCCAAAAACATTCAGTACTTC.

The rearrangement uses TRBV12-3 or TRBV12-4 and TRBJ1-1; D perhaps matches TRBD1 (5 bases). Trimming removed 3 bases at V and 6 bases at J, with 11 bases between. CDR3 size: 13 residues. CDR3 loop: CASSFTVGAEAFF. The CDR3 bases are TGTGCCAGCAGTTTTACAGTGGGGGCTGAAGCTTTCTTT.

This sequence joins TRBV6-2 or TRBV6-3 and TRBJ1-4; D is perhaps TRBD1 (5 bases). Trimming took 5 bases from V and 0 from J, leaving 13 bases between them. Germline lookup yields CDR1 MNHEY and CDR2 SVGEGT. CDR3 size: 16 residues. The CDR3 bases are TGTGCCAGCAGTCCCTGGGACGGAACAACTAATGAAAAACTGTTTTTT. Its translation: CASSPWDGTTNEKLFF.

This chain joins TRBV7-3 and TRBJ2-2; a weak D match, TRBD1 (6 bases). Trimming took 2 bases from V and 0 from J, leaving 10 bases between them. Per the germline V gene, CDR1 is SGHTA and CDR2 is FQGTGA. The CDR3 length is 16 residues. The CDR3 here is CASSLWDITNTGELFF. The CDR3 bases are TGTGCCAGCAGCTTATGGGACATAACGAACACCGGGGAGCTGTTTTTT.

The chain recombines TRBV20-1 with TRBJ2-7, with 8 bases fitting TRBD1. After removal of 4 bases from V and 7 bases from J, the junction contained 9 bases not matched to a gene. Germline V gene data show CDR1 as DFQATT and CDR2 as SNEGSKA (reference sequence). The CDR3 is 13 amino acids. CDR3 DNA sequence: TGCAGTGCTACGGTATCAGGGGGCCGTGAGCAGTACTTC. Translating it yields CSATVSGGREQYF.

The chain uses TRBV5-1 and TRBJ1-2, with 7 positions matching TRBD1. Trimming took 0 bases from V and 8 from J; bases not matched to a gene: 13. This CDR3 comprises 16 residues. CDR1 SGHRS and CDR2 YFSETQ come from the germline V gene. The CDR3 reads CASSLESRTGPRGYTF. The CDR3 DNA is TGCGCCAGCAGCTTGGAATCGCGGACAGGCCCGCGCGGCTACACCTTC. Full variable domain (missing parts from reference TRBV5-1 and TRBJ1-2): KAGVTQTPRYLIKTRGQQVTLSCSPISGHRSVSWYQQTPGQGLQFLFEYFSETQRNKGNFPGRFSGRQFSNSRSEMNVSTLELGDSALYLCASSLESRTGPRGYTFGSGTRLTVV.

The CDR3 loop is CASSPRWAGDPETQYF. Here the CDR3 DNA reads TGTGCCAGCAGCCCCCGGTGGGCAGGGGACCCAGAGACCCAGTACTTC. V is TRBV7-2 and J is TRBJ2-5; possibly TRBD1 for D (6 bases). Germline lookup yields CDR1 SGHTA and CDR2 FQGNSA. Trimming took 5 bases from V and 4 from J, leaving 20 bases between them. This CDR3 has 16 amino acids.

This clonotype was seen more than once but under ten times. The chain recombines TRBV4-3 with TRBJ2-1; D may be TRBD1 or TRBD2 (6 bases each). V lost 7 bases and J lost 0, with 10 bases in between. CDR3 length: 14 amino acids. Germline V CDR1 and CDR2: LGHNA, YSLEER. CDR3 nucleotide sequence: TGCGCCAGCACCGGGGGCCTCTCCTACAATGAGCAGTTCTTC. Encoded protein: CASTGGLSYNEQFF.

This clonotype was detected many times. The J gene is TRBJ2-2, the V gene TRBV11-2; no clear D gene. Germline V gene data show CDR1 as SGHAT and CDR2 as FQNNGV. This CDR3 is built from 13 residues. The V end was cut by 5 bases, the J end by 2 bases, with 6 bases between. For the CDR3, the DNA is TGTGCCAGCAGCCGTAGCAACACCGGGGAGCTGTTTTTT. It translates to CASSRSNTGELFF.

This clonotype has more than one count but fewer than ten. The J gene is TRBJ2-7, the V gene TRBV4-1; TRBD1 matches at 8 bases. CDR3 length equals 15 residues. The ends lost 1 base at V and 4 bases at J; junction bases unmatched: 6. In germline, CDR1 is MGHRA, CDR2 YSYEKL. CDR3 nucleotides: TGCGCCAGCAGCCAAGTCGCCAGGGGGCTGTACGAGCAGTACTTC. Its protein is CASSQVARGLYEQYF.

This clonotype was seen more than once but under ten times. The CDR3, as DNA: TGCGCCAGCAGCCAGATGTCGGGACTAGCCGCCTACGAGCAGTACTTC. Protein product: CASSQMSGLAAYEQYF. The rearrangement uses TRBV4-1 and TRBJ2-7; 9 nucleotides match TRBD2. The V and J ends lost 3 bases and 2 bases, in that order; junction bases with no gene match: 8. CDR1 and CDR2 (germline): MGHRA, YSYEKL. The CDR3 has 16 amino acids.

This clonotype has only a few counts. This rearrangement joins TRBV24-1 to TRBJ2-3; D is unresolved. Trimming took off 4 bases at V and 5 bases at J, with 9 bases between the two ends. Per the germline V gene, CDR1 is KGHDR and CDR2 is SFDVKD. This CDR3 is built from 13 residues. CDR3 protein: CATSDQTRDTQYF. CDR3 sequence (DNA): TGTGCCACCAGTGACCAAACTCGAGATACGCAGTATTTT.

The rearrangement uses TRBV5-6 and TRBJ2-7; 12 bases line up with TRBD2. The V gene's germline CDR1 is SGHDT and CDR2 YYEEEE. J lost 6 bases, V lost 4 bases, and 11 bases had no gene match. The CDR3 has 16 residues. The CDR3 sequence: CASSVGLAGPRGEQYF. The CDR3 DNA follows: TGTGCCAGCAGCGTCGGACTAGCGGGGCCCCGGGGCGAGCAGTACTTC.

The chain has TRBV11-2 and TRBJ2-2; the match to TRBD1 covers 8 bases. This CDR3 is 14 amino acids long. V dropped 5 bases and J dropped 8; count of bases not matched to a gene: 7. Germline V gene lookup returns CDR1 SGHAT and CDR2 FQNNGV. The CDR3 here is CASSHGQGGGELFF. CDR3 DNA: TGTGCCAGCAGCCATGGACAGGGTGGGGGGGAGCTGTTTTTT.

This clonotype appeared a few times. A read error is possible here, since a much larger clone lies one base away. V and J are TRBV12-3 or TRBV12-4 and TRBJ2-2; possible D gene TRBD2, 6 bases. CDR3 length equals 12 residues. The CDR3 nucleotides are TGTGCCAGCAGTCCCGGGAGTGGGGAGCTGATTTTT. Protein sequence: CASSPGSGELIF.

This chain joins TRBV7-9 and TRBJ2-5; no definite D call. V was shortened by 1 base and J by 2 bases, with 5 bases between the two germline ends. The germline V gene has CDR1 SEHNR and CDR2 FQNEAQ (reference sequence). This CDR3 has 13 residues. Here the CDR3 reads CASSLGPQETQYF. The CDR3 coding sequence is TGTGCCAGCAGCTTAGGACCACAAGAGACCCAGTACTTC. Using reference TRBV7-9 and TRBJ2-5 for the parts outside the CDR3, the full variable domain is DTGVSQNPRHKITKRGQNVTFRCDPISEHNRLYWYRQTLGQGPEFLTYFQNEAQLEKSRLLSDRFSAERPKGSFSTLEIQRTEQGDSAMYLCASSLGPQETQYFGPGTRLLVL.

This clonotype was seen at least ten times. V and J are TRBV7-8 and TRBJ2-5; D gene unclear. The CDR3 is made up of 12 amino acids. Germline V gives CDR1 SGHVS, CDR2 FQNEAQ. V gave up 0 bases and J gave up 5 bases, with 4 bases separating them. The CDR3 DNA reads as TGTGCCAGCAGCTTAGCGTTCGAGACCCAGTACTTC. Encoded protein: CASSLAFETQYF.

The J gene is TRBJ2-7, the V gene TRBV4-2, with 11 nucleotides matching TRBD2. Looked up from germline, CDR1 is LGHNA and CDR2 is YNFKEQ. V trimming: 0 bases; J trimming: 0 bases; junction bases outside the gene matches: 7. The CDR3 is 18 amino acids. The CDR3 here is CASSQDLTSGELSYEQYV. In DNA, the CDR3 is TGTGCCAGCAGCCAAGATCTGACTAGCGGGGAACTCTCCTACGAGCAGTACGTC.

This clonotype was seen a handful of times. Here the CDR3 reads CASSMSSRTEAFF. CDR3 DNA sequence: TGCGCCAGCAGCATGAGTAGCCGGACTGAAGCTTTCTTT. The chain carries TRBV5-1 and TRBJ1-1; no definite D call. This CDR3 has 13 amino acids. The V end lost 4 bases, the J end lost 5 bases, and 12 bases lay between the germline ends. Germline V gives CDR1 SGHRS, CDR2 YFSETQ.